Sequencing of this TCR beta chain was carried out in a study of cytomegalovirus exposure and HLA in healthy donors. In the study overall: Earlier sequencing of 150 million to 200 million T cells yielded 100 million to 120 million unique TCR beta sequences. Broader study findings: The later analysis indicated that the majority of CMV-associated TCR beta chains appeared HLA-restricted.

A remark on this clone: Its antigen remains unidentified.

Germline V gene sequence: CDR1 LNHNV, CDR2 YYDKDF (reference sequence). This CDR3 comprises 15 residues. The V gene end was trimmed by 5 bases and the J gene end by 8 bases; junction bases not matched to a gene: 11. The study ran its PCR with 60 Vbeta and 13 Jbeta primers. The data were produced by immunoSEQ multiplex PCR, yet TCRdb's version contains in-frame clones alone and is incomplete. Across under 100,000 clones, the top ten clones capture around 3.4% of the sample. The gene calls are TRBV15 and TRBJ1-4; the match to TRBD1 covers 7 bases. Material: PBMCs. The TCR comes from a woman in her twenties or thirties in good health and CMV-seronegative. CDR3 loop: CATSPRSGGNEKLFF. The DNA of the CDR3 is TGTGCCACCAGCCCCCGATCAGGGGGGAACGAAAAACTGTTTTTT.